A single sample is the source of the 17 T cell receptor beta chains below, sequenced in a study of spatial heterogeneity in lung cancer (dated by TCRdb to 2018 to 2020). Libraries came from 5' RACE. Sequencing relied on a NextSeq 500. TCRdb reprocessed the public reads (quality trimming at Q25 with fastp, clone calling with MiXCR) and kept in-frame beta chains. Entries are consolidated by CDR3 protein sequence, retaining the most common genes and DNA. The sample yields around 110,000 distinct CDR3 sequences; less than 15% were counted once. The ten most abundant clones make up 16% of the sample. The meaning of the sample's time point label: blood at routine non-recurrence follow-up after resection. TCR sequencing used whole RNA extracted from tumor and nontumor lung tissue, or from cryopreserved PBMC samples, without cell sorting. Sequenced here: PBMCs, sampled at follow-up. The receptors originated from a male donor with early-stage non-small cell lung cancer.

CDR3 DNA sequence: TGTGCCAGCAGCTTAGTAAGGGAGCGGCCCCTCCACTTT. It translates to CASSLVRERPLHF. The chain employs TRBV7-2 and TRBJ1-6; D is undetermined. Trimming removed 1 base from V and 13 bases from J, with 11 bases in between. Germline loops: CDR1 SGHTA, CDR2 FQGNSA. This CDR3 region has 13 residues.

The gene calls are TRBV21-1 and TRBJ2-4; no check of the table's D call, TRBD1, against the DNA was made. TRBV21-1 is labeled a pseudogene. This CDR3 has 19 amino acids. DNA for the CDR3: TGTGCCAGCAGCGCAACGGGACCCACCGCACCTTTAGCCAAAAACATTCAGTACTTC. Its protein product is CASSATGPTAPLAKNIQYF.

This clonotype was counted between two and nine times. V is TRBV29-1 and J is TRBJ2-3; D is perhaps TRBD1 (5 bases). Germline V gene lookup returns CDR1 SQVTM and CDR2 ANQGSEA. Trimming took 6 bases from V and 6 from J, leaving 10 bases between them. This CDR3 is 11 amino acids long. Written as DNA, the CDR3 is TGCAGCGTCCCTACAGGCGATACGCAGTATTTT. It codes for CSVPTGDTQYF.

This clonotype was observed at least ten times. The V gene is TRBV30, the J gene TRBJ1-5; D is unresolved. With 0 bases removed from V and 5 bases from J, the gap between germline ends came to 14 bases. This CDR3 has 15 amino acids. Germline assignment: CDR1 GTSNPN and CDR2 SVGIG (reference sequence). CDR3 nucleotide sequence: TGTGCCTGGAGTGTCCGACGGCGAACCTATCAGCCCCAGCATTTT. It translates to CAWSVRRRTYQPQHF.

Only one count was recorded for this clonotype. This rearrangement joins TRBV7-2 to TRBJ1-4; D may be TRBD1 (6 bases). The CDR3 has 13 residues. Trimming shortened V by 5 bases and J by 11 bases, and 15 bases separated the two germline ends. Germline CDR1 is SGHTA and CDR2 is FQGNSA. The DNA for the CDR3 is TGTGCCAGCAGCCCGGACAGAAGGGAGAAACTGTTTTTT. It is translated as CASSPDRREKLFF.

The sample holds many counts of this clonotype. The chain combines TRBV10-3 with TRBJ1-5; D gene ambiguous. CDR3 length: 13 residues. CDR1 is ENHRY, CDR2 SYGVKD, per germline. The V gene lost 4 bases and the J gene lost 3 bases, with 7 bases spanning the gap. The CDR3: CAISGNLNQPQHF. The CDR3 DNA sequence: TGTGCCATCAGTGGTAACCTCAATCAGCCCCAGCATTTT.

The chain uses TRBV13 and TRBJ1-5; a weak D match, TRBD1 (5 bases). V gave up 3 bases and J gave up 4 bases, with 13 bases separating them. This CDR3 region has 15 residues. Germline CDR1 PRHDT, CDR2 FYEKMQ (reference sequence). CDR3 nucleotide sequence: TGTGCCAGCAGCTTGGGACTGGGAGAAAATCAGCCCCAGCATTTT. Its protein product is CASSLGLGENQPQHF.

This sequence joins TRBV19 and TRBJ1-2; tentative D call: TRBD1 (6 bases). Germline V gene lookup returns CDR1 LNHDA and CDR2 SQIVND (reference sequence). The CDR3 extends over 16 amino acids. Deletions cut 0 bases from V and 2 bases from J, with 13 bases between. CDR3 bases: TGTGCCAGTAGTATAGATCCACCGGACAGCAACTATGGCTACACCTTC. This translates into CASSIDPPDSNYGYTF.

At least ten counts were recorded for this clonotype. The V gene is TRBV12-3 or TRBV12-4, the J gene TRBJ1-1; D unclear. V was shortened by 5 bases and J by 2 bases, with 18 bases between the two germline ends. CDR3 size: 16 residues. CDR3 in amino acids: CASSPSGRIKNTEAFF. CDR3 bases: TGTGCCAGCAGTCCCTCGGGGAGAATAAAAAACACTGAAGCTTTCTTT.

This clonotype has more than one count but fewer than ten. V and J are TRBV15 and TRBJ2-2; the match to TRBD2 covers 8 bases. The CDR3 consists of 17 residues. Germline CDR1 and CDR2: LNHNV and YYDKDF (reference sequence). With V trimmed by 3 bases and J by 1 base, 7 bases remained unmatched. The CDR3 region has the DNA TGTGCCACCAGCAGCCTCCGGACTAGCTTGAACACCGGGGAGCTGTTTTTT. Residues: CATSSLRTSLNTGELFF.

The table lists this clonotype with many counts. The rearrangement joins TRBV20-1 to TRBJ1-6; D gene unclear. Trimming left V 6 bases short and J 0 bases short, with 6 bases between. CDR3 length: 13 residues. Germline V gives CDR1 DFQATT, CDR2 SNEGSKA (reference sequence). CDR3 protein: CSAVSSYNSPLHF. The CDR3 DNA sequence: TGCAGTGCGGTTAGCTCCTATAATTCACCCCTCCACTTT.

Ten or more counts support this clonotype. V and J are TRBV9 and TRBJ2-3; D gene ambiguous. The CDR3 consists of 16 residues. V dropped 4 bases and J dropped 0 bases, with 15 bases sitting between them. From germline, CDR1 is SGDLS and CDR2 YYNGEE. CDR3 DNA sequence: TGTGCCAGCAGCCCACCCGGGCAGGCTAGCACAGATACGCAGTATTTT. Translation gives CASSPPGQASTDTQYF.

A note on this clonotype: At one of its ends the junction is not consistent with the germline gene, which may arise from a read error. V is TRBV28 and J is TRBJ1-1, with D maybe TRBD1 (5 bases). The germline CDR1 and CDR2 sequences are MDHEN and SYDVKM. The CDR3 has 16 amino acids. CDR3: CASTGTEGSRNTEAFF. CDR3 bases: TGTGCCAGCACCGGGACGGAAGGGTCGAGGAACACTGAAGCTTTCTTC.

This clonotype was seen repeatedly, ten times or more. The V and J genes are TRBV20-1 and TRBJ2-1; D not resolved. Germline V gene sequence: CDR1 DFQATT, CDR2 SNEGSKA (reference sequence). V dropped 5 bases and J dropped 3 bases, with 5 bases sitting between them. There are 11 residues in the CDR3. CDR3 sequence (DNA): TGCAGTGCTGACGACTACAATGAGCAGTTCTTC. Its protein is CSADDYNEQFF.

This clonotype has a handful of counts. V gene TRBV20-1 combines with J gene TRBJ2-5; D possibly matches TRBD1 or TRBD2 (6 bases each). The CDR3 extends over 14 amino acids. Trimming removed 1 base at V and 5 bases at J, with 14 bases between. CDR1 and CDR2 (germline): DFQATT, SNEGSKA (reference sequence). The CDR3 nucleotides read TGCAGTGCTAGAGGGGCCGGGGGCGAGGAGACCCAGTACTTC. It translates to CSARGAGGEETQYF.

In its sample, this clonotype was seen many times. The chain is built from TRBV28 and TRBJ1-6; TRBD1 is a possible D gene (6 bases). Per the germline V gene, CDR1 is MDHEN and CDR2 is SYDVKM. V lost 6 bases to trimming and J lost 7 bases, with 16 bases between them. The CDR3 is made up of 15 amino acids. CDR3 nucleotide sequence: TGTGCCAGCAGGGGACACCCGGCTCTGAATTCACCCCTCCACTTT. Translation gives CASRGHPALNSPLHF.

This clonotype was detected many times. V usage is TRBV9 and J usage is TRBJ1-5; a possible D gene is TRBD1 (5 bases). Looked up from germline, CDR1 is SGDLS and CDR2 is YYNGEE. CDR3 length: 12 amino acids. Trimming removed 3 bases at V and 6 bases at J, with 7 bases between. The CDR3 DNA reads TGTGCCAGCAGCGCCGGGGGTCAGCCCCAGCATTTT. Its protein product is CASSAGGQPQHF.